This TCR beta chain was recovered during a study of TIL therapy for anti-PD-1-resistant metastatic lung cancer. Looking at the study overall: Tumors had a median PD-L1 proportion score of about 6.6%. Most patients had lung adenocarcinoma; a handful of tumors were EGFR-mutant, two ALK-rearranged; half smoked currently or formerly.

Time point noted: pre-treatment sample, taken before nivolumab and TIL therapy. Adults with stage 4 NSCLC were enrolled in a phase I trial. The libraries were made with immunoSEQ v3. The repertoire was sequenced with immunoSEQ multiplex PCR; TCRdb's copy has only in-frame clones and lacks some. In the table there are about 47,000 clones, 86% of which are singletons. Germline values: CDR1 GTSNPN, CDR2 SVGIG (reference sequence). The CDR3 has 18 amino acids. The junction had 14 bases not matched to a gene; V was cut back by 0 bases and J by 1 base. The starting material was blood, obtained at baseline. V is TRBV30 and J is TRBJ2-7; 8 bases agree with TRBD2. This TCR came from a person aged 25 to 80 with non-small cell lung cancer. The CDR3, as DNA: TGTGCCTGGAGTGTACTTTCGGGCGGGGGGCTCACATCCTACGAGCAGTACTTC. Encoded protein: CAWSVLSGGGLTSYEQYF.